These 27 T cell receptor beta chains came from one sample sequenced in a study of CD8+ T cells in alopecia areata. Following extraction, RNA underwent reverse transcription to cDNA, which served as the sequencing template. Only in-frame clones appear in the TCRdb table, and some are missing; sequencing was by immunoSEQ multiplex PCR. The sample has roughly 150,000 clones, around 55% seen once. Here the sequenced sample was CD8+ T cells sorted from blood, taken at week 0. These receptors all come from a human donor with alopecia areata.

The chain links TRBV25-1 to TRBJ1-1; TRBD1 is a possible D gene (6 bases). CDR1 MGHDK and CDR2 SYGVNS come from the germline V gene. There are 14 residues in the CDR3. The germline V and J ends were trimmed by 5 bases and 3 bases, with 13 bases remaining between them. CDR3: CASSRTVMDTEAFF. Written as DNA, the CDR3 is TGTGCCAGCAGTAGGACAGTGATGGACACTGAAGCTTTCTTT.

The chain carries TRBV9 and TRBJ2-1, with TRBD1 matching 10 bases. Losses at the gene ends were 2 bases for V and 9 bases for J; bases not matched to a gene: 11. The length of the CDR3 is 16 residues. Germline V CDR1 and CDR2: SGDLS, YYNGEE. The CDR3 bases are TGTGCCAGCAGCGTTAACCGGGACAGGGGTGGCGGTGAGCAGTTCTTC. Encoded protein: CASSVNRDRGGGEQFF.

The chain joins TRBV19 to TRBJ1-2; D remains unclear. CDR1 is LNHDA, CDR2 SQIVND, per germline (reference sequence). This CDR3 region has 11 residues. The V and J ends lost 10 bases and 7 bases respectively, with 13 bases between them. CDR3 residues: CATLSGVGYTF. In DNA form, the CDR3 reads TGTGCCACGCTCTCAGGAGTTGGCTACACCTTC.

V gene TRBV25-1 combines with J gene TRBJ2-3, with no clear D. The germline V gene encodes CDR1 MGHDK and CDR2 SYGVNS. This CDR3 has 14 amino acids. Trimming pared 2 bases from V and 5 bases from J, leaving 11 bases between. CDR3 bases: TGTGCCAGCAGTGAAATGGGGTCCGAAGATACGCAGTATTTT. Protein sequence: CASSEMGSEDTQYF.

The chain recombines TRBV30 with TRBJ2-2; 7 nucleotides align to TRBD2. The germline V gene has CDR1 GTSNPN and CDR2 SVGIG (reference sequence). The CDR3 sequence is 14 residues long. Losses at the gene ends were 1 base for V and 2 bases for J; bases not matched to a gene: 1. The CDR3: CAWSGGLNTGELFF. DNA for the CDR3: TGTGCCTGGAGTGGGGGACTAAACACCGGGGAGCTGTTTTTT.

The V and J genes are TRBV13 and TRBJ1-1; the D is unclear. Germline-derived CDR1 and CDR2 are PRHDT and FYEKMQ (reference sequence). The V end lost 1 base, the J end lost 3 bases, and 9 bases lay between the germline ends. The CDR3 length is 14 residues. CDR3 in DNA: TGTGCCAGCAGCTTAGAGACTTCCCACACTGAAGCTTTCTTT. It translates to CASSLETSHTEAFF. The full variable domain, its missing parts supplied by reference TRBV13 and TRBJ1-1, is AAGVIQSPRHLIKEKRETATLKCYPIPRHDTVYWYQQGPGQDPQFLISFYEKMQSDKGSIPDRFSAQQFSDYHSELNMSSLELGDSALYFCASSLETSHTEAFFGQGTRLTVV.

This clone was observed a few times. The chain uses TRBV7-2 and TRBJ2-7; 10 bases are a match to TRBD1. There are 15 residues in the CDR3. Germline trimming cut 3 bases from V and 2 bases from J; bases unmatched to any gene: 4. Germline CDR1 and CDR2: SGHTA and FQGNSA. This CDR3 is CASSFPGQGTYEQYF. In DNA, the CDR3 is TGTGCCAGCAGCTTCCCGGGACAGGGGACCTACGAGCAGTACTTC.

The table lists this clone with a few counts. The chain combines TRBV25-1 with TRBJ1-2; D is uncertain. With 5 bases removed from V and 5 bases from J, the gap between germline ends came to 21 bases. Germline V gene data show CDR1 as MGHDK and CDR2 as SYGVNS. The CDR3 covers 16 residues. The CDR3 DNA reads as TGTGCCAGCAGTACAGTTACGGGCAGCGGGGATTATGGCTACACCTTC. Protein: CASSTVTGSGDYGYTF.

This clone was counted between two and nine times. The rearrangement links TRBV5-6 to TRBJ2-7; D might be TRBD1 (5 bases). CDR3 length: 13 residues. CDR1 is SGHDT, CDR2 YYEEEE, per germline. V shed 4 bases and J shed 3 bases, with 11 bases lying between them. CDR3 nucleotide sequence: TGTGCCAGCAGCAAGACAGAAAACTACGAGCAGTACTTC. The encoded protein is CASSKTENYEQYF.

V gene TRBV5-4 combines with J gene TRBJ2-5; 15 bases map to TRBD2. CDR1 SGHNT and CDR2 YYREEE come from the germline V gene (reference sequence). V lost 4 bases and J lost 5; bases outside the gene matches: 6. The length of the CDR3 is 16 residues. The CDR3 nucleotides are TGTGCCAGCAGCCCTGGGACTAGCGGGGGGTTGGAGACCCAGTACTTC. It is translated as CASSPGTSGGLETQYF.

This clone appeared a few times. V usage is TRBV7-9 and J usage is TRBJ2-7; the D is unclear. Germline-derived CDR1 and CDR2 are SEHNR and FQNEAQ (reference sequence). CDR3 length equals 13 residues. V was cut by 5 bases and J by 3 bases, with 11 bases left in between. The CDR3 sequence: CASSAPEDYEQYF. CDR3 sequence (DNA): TGTGCCAGCAGCGCTCCCGAAGACTACGAGCAGTACTTC. Full variable domain (rest looked up from reference TRBV7-9 and TRBJ2-7): DTGVSQNPRHKITKRGQNVTFRCDPISEHNRLYWYRQTLGQGPEFLTYFQNEAQLEKSRLLSDRFSAERPKGSFSTLEIQRTEQGDSAMYLCASSAPEDYEQYFGPGTRLTVT.

This clone was detected a few times. The chain employs TRBV29-1 and TRBJ1-1; perhaps TRBD1 as D (5 bases). V was clipped by 5 bases and J by 11 bases, with 18 bases between them. This CDR3 spans 12 amino acids. Germline loops: CDR1 SQVTM, CDR2 ANQGSEA. CDR3 coding DNA: TGCAGCGTTCGGGGGGACCTGGCCTCGGCTTTCTTT. Encoded protein: CSVRGDLASAFF.

V gene TRBV7-9 combines with J gene TRBJ1-2; D unclear. The V end lost 6 bases, the J end lost 6 bases, and 11 bases lay between the germline ends. This CDR3 is 12 amino acids long. Germline V lookup: CDR1 SEHNR, CDR2 FQNEAQ (reference sequence). Here the CDR3 reads CASRSDGDGYTF. In DNA form, the CDR3 reads TGTGCCAGCAGATCAGACGGGGATGGCTACACCTTC.

This clone was detected only a few times. This chain connects TRBV7-2 to TRBJ2-7; perhaps TRBD1 as D (5 bases). V was clipped by 3 bases and J by 3 bases, with 9 bases between them. Germline V CDR1 and CDR2: SGHTA, FQGNSA. The CDR3 consists of 13 residues. The CDR3 bases are TGTGCCAGCAGCTTTGGGCAGGGCTACGAGCAGTACTTC. As protein: CASSFGQGYEQYF.

The chain has TRBV15 and TRBJ1-4, with D hard to call. V was clipped by 2 bases and J by 4 bases, with 17 bases between them. From germline, CDR1 is LNHNV and CDR2 YYDKDF (reference sequence). CDR3 length: 17 residues. The CDR3 coding sequence is TGTGCCACCAGCAGAAGTCAAACTCAAGGAGGTAATGAAAAACTGTTTTTT. Translation gives CATSRSQTQGGNEKLFF.

The V call is TRBV4-3, the J call TRBJ1-1; no reliable D call. Germline V gives CDR1 LGHNA, CDR2 YSLEER. V was trimmed by 0 bases and J by 5 bases, leaving 10 bases between them. The length of the CDR3 is 14 residues. The CDR3 loop reads CASSQDVAYTEAFF. The DNA for the CDR3 is TGCGCCAGCAGCCAAGACGTTGCCTATACTGAAGCTTTCTTT.

The chain links TRBV30 to TRBJ2-2; TRBD1 agrees at 8 bases. Per germline, CDR1 GTSNPN and CDR2 SVGIG (reference sequence). After removal of 3 bases from V and 6 bases from J, the junction contained 0 bases not matched to a gene. The CDR3 is 12 amino acids. The CDR3 is CAWSRGPGELFF. The CDR3 region has the DNA TGTGCCTGGAGCAGGGGGCCCGGGGAGCTGTTTTTT. Using reference TRBV30 and TRBJ2-2 for the parts outside the CDR3, the full variable domain is SQTIHQWPATLVQPVGSPLSLECTVEGTSNPNLYWYRQAAGRGLQLLFYSVGIGQISSEVPQNLSASRPQDRQFILSSKKLLLSDSGFYLCAWSRGPGELFFGEGSRLTVL.

The sample holds a few counts of this clone. The chain employs TRBV7-8 and TRBJ1-1; 7 positions match TRBD1. After removal of 5 bases from V and 4 bases from J, the junction contained 10 bases not matched to a gene. Germline V gene lookup returns CDR1 SGHVS and CDR2 FQNEAQ. This CDR3 spans 15 amino acids. In nucleotides, the CDR3 is TGTGCCAGCAGCCCCCGGGACAGAAGGGGCACTGAAGCTTTCTTT. It specifies CASSPRDRRGTEAFF.

This clone was detected a few times. J is TRBJ2-5 and V is TRBV7-7; 8 bases are shared with TRBD1. The CDR3 has 14 amino acids. The V and J ends lost 5 bases and 5 bases, in that order; junction bases with no gene match: 7. The germline gives CDR1 SSHAT, CDR2 FNYEAQ (reference sequence). CDR3 protein: CASSPRQGMETQYF. CDR3 bases: TGTGCCAGCAGCCCGAGACAGGGGATGGAGACCCAGTACTTC.

The chain is built from TRBV5-4 and TRBJ2-3; 9 bases fit TRBD1. Germline CDR1 is SGHNT and CDR2 is YYREEE (reference sequence). This CDR3 is built from 15 residues. Trimming cost V 3 bases and J 6 bases; bases outside gene matches: 8. The chain's CDR3 is CASSSGTGLSDTQYF. In nucleotides, the CDR3 is TGTGCCAGCAGCTCCGGGACAGGGCTTTCGGATACGCAGTATTTT. Full variable domain (remainder filled in from reference TRBV5-4 and TRBJ2-3): ETGVTQSPTHLIKTRGQQVTLRCSSQSGHNTVSWYQQALGQGPQFIFQYYREEENGRGNFPPRFSGLQFPNYSSELNVNALELDDSALYLCASSSGTGLSDTQYFGPGTRLTVL.

The V call is TRBV6-5, the J call TRBJ1-1; D gene unclear. This CDR3 region has 11 residues. The ends were cut back, 2 bases at V and 8 bases at J, with 6 bases in the middle. Germline V CDR1 and CDR2: MNHEY, SVGAGI. The CDR3 loop is CASSYMAEAFF. The DNA of the CDR3 is TGTGCCAGCAGTTACATGGCAGAAGCTTTCTTT.

J is TRBJ2-7 and V is TRBV12-5, with D maybe TRBD1 (5 bases). V was trimmed by 1 base and J by 1 base, leaving 5 bases between them. CDR3 size: 13 residues. The V gene's germline CDR1 is LGHNT and CDR2 FRNRAP. CDR3 nucleotide sequence: TGTGCTAGTGGTTTGGGACAGTCCTACGAGCAGTACTTC. This encodes CASGLGQSYEQYF.

The rearrangement uses TRBV7-8 and TRBJ1-1; D unresolved. Germline V gives CDR1 SGHVS, CDR2 FQNEAQ. The V end was cut by 9 bases, the J end by 1 base, with 6 bases between. CDR3 length equals 11 residues. CDR3 nucleotides: TGTGCCAGTTGGGGGAACACTGAAGCTTTCTTT. Residues: CASWGNTEAFF.

This chain joins TRBV5-1 and TRBJ1-3, with D hard to call. The V end lost 0 bases, the J end lost 2 bases, and 3 bases lay between the germline ends. CDR1 and CDR2 (germline): SGHRS, YFSETQ. The CDR3 has 13 amino acids. CDR3 region: CASSLDAGNTIYF. The CDR3 DNA is TGCGCCAGCAGCTTGGATGCTGGAAACACCATATATTTT.

This clone was observed a few times. This chain connects TRBV12-5 to TRBJ1-2, with D maybe TRBD1 (5 bases). Germline V lookup: CDR1 LGHNT, CDR2 FRNRAP. The CDR3 runs to 13 residues. Trimming took off 6 bases at V and 5 bases at J, with 13 bases between the two ends. CDR3 region: CASGETGWYGYTF. CDR3 DNA sequence: TGTGCTAGTGGGGAAACAGGATGGTATGGCTACACCTTC.

This clone was detected a few times. V is TRBV5-6 and J is TRBJ1-1, with TRBD1 identical over 7 bases. Looked up from germline, CDR1 is SGHDT and CDR2 is YYEEEE. Trimming at V came to 2 bases and at J to 7 bases, leaving 5 bases not matched to a gene. The CDR3 contains 13 residues. In DNA, the CDR3 is TGTGCCAGCAGCTTCGGGACAGCTAATGAAGCTTTCTTT. It is translated as CASSFGTANEAFF.

The J gene is TRBJ2-3, the V gene TRBV2, with unresolved D. The CDR3 spans 14 residues. Germline V gene data show CDR1 as SNHLY and CDR2 as FYNNEI. V was clipped by 4 bases and J by 4 bases, with 12 bases between them. CDR3 bases: TGTGCCAGCAGTGGCCCAATGGCGGCAGATACGCAGTATTTT. This encodes CASSGPMAADTQYF.